The sequence of this TCR beta chain was determined in a study of early T cells in non-severe SARS-CoV-2 infection. Study-level background: Sequencing used unsorted whole-blood bulk RNA, so chains lack pairing.

Per germline, CDR1 DFQATT and CDR2 SNEGSKA (reference sequence). Trimming stripped 0 bases from V and 6 bases from J, with 11 bases between. CDR3 size: 13 residues. Study-level findings and limits: A preference for anti-spike CD8 responses marked VDJdb matching, which missed private and CD4 specificities.

Researchers attached unique molecular identifiers to individual cDNA molecules. Using its own MiXCR run on the 5' RACE reads, TCRdb lists one record per CDR3 protein. This sample yields 90,000 to 120,000 distinct CDR3 sequences, of which over 8.5% are seen a single time; about 8% belongs to the top ten. This clonotype was picked up a small number of times. Its antigen remains unidentified. The TCR was taken from an adult who was a healthcare worker with PCR-confirmed SARS-CoV-2 infection or an uninfected control (not recorded which). The sample taken for sequencing was whole blood. The V call is TRBV20-1, the J call TRBJ1-1, with unresolved D. CDR3 protein: CSARDVGYAEAFF. In DNA, the CDR3 is TGCAGTGCTAGAGATGTGGGCTACGCTGAAGCTTTCTTT.